The sequence of this T cell receptor beta chain was determined in a study of coeliac disease. Overall study: Coeliac patients had active, refractory type I, or gluten-free-diet-controlled disease.

The data were produced by immunoSEQ multiplex PCR, yet TCRdb's version contains in-frame clones alone and is incomplete. The sample carries roughly 7,300 clones, less than 65% recorded once. The CDR3 extends over 13 amino acids. With 6 bases removed from V and 7 bases from J, the gap between germline ends came to 18 bases. Germline V CDR1 and CDR2: SQVTM, ANQGSEA. Study-wide points: TRB repertoires were largely private, with most amino acid sequences found in only one sample.

As concerns this clone: Its antigen is unidentified.

The rearrangement joins TRBV29-1 to TRBJ2-5; maybe TRBD2 (6 bases). This clonotype originated in a woman aged 55-69 years with active celiac disease. The sequenced sample was lamina propria lymphocytes from the gut. For the CDR3, the DNA is TGCAGCGTCCGGGAGACCCAAAAGGGGACCCAGTACTTC. Translated, it gives CSVRETQKGTQYF.